These T cell receptor beta chains were read from a single sample in a study of shared clonotypes between healthy human individuals. The protocol was immunoSEQ multiplex PCR, while the TCRdb copy is restricted to in-frame clones and leaves out a portion. In the table there are around 2,000,000 clones, just under 95% of which are singletons. The sequencing input was naive CD8+ T cells sorted from blood. The receptor source for this set is a young man in good health. Both conserved end residues are part of each CDR3. The order of the fields is V gene, CDR3 protein.

TRBV7-9 | CASSLGRLAGGGNEQFF
TRBV9 | CASSAQGTGFSPLHF
TRBV5-4 | CASTFGGSETQYF
TRBV13 | CASSSKVDRAHEQYF
TRBV7-9 | CASSLAGGAGANVLTF
TRBV5-1 | CASSPFGTLGEKLFF
TRBV2 | CASSEAQGYEQYF
TRBV6-5 | CASYSGGYNEQFF
TRBV5-5 | CASSFTSPGELFF
TRBV7-3 | CASSLLPHIGAQGSYNEQFF
TRBV7-2 | CASSLKVNEQFF
TRBV7-9 | CASVRSKDSYEQYF
TRBV7-9 | CASSLGGRGPSRAQYF
TRBV28 | CASSLWEGVSYEQYF
TRBV7-9 | CASTPHSRGNYNEQFF
TRBV11-2 | CASSGATSGAFF
TRBV30 | CAWTPGSSYNEQFF
TRBV28 | CASSLSPEGNSPLHF
TRBV30 | CAWSVGTGATGYTF
TRBV4-1 | CASSQEGDGRDEQFF
TRBV27 | CASSLGGSNQPQHF
TRBV5-4 | CASSLRGQETQYF
TRBV14 | CASSQTTGEYQETQYF
TRBV27 | CASSLGGETEAFF
TRBV4-1 | CASSQGQLSYEQYF
TRBV19 | CASSSPDVFTYGYTF
TRBV5-4 | CASSDYTGELFF
TRBV9 | CASSYTPTLDTQYF
TRBV6-6 | CASSKTADTQYF
TRBV5-6 | CASSSAGTGSYEQYF